The sequence of this TCR beta chain was determined in a study of shared clonotypes between healthy human individuals. In germline, CDR1 is MDHEN, CDR2 SYDVKM. This CDR3 region has 15 residues. V was shortened by 2 bases and J by 1 base, with 11 bases between the two germline ends. Some clones are missing from TCRdb's copy, which holds only in-frame ones; the method was immunoSEQ multiplex PCR. The sample yields approximately 500,000 clones, around 96% seen once. Study observations and caveats: Sampling involved blood alone; tissue repertoires likely differ. Larger estimated richness was generally seen in naive subsets than in memory subsets.

Worth noting for this clone: Its target is not known.

The sample consisted of naive CD4+ T cells sorted from blood. Subset described: CD45RA+ positively selected. The TCR comes from a woman in her 30s in good health. V and J are TRBV28 and TRBJ1-1; no clear D. CDR3 bases: TGTGCCAGCAGTTTAGGTCTCTCGGGGAACACTGAAGCTTTCTTT. Residues: CASSLGLSGNTEAFF.